This T cell receptor beta chain originates from a study of response to subunit inactivated influenza vaccine. General study results and limits: T cells newly recruited by each seasonal influenza vaccination are few, the authors suggested.

This clonotype has just a few counts. Its antigen is as yet unknown. MiXCR, run by TCRdb on the RT-PCR reads, gives a single entry per CDR3 protein. The sample lists 710,000 or so distinct CDR3 sequences; 15% to 19% were seen once. The material sequenced was PBMCs from blood, taken roughly 13 days after vaccination. The source of this sequence is a man aged 50-59 years who received an inactivated influenza vaccine.

The CDR3 region has the DNA TGTGCCAGCAGCCACCCGGGACTTAACACAGATACGCAGTATTTT. Its protein product is CASSHPGLNTDTQYF. This chain uses TRBV3-1 with TRBJ2-3; tentative D call: TRBD2 (6 bases). Per germline, CDR1 LGHDT and CDR2 YNNKEL (reference sequence). The CDR3 is made up of 15 amino acids. Trimming stripped 3 bases from V and 2 bases from J, with 12 bases between.